This T cell receptor (beta chain) derives from a study of PD-L1 blockade in urothelial cancer. Produced via immunoSEQ multiplex PCR; TCRdb's table is partial and in-frame only. The data hold 55,000 to 70,000 clones, with roughly 87% observed a single time. This clone was recorded only once. Germline V gives CDR1 PRHDT, CDR2 FYEKMQ (reference sequence). The CDR3 is 14 residues long. Between the trimmed V and J ends, which lost 3 bases and 1 base, there was a span of 10 bases. The sequence came from a man aged 65 to 85 with urothelial cancer. The chain combines TRBV13 with TRBJ2-7; no clear D. The specimen comprised PBMCs, sampled around atezolizumab (anti-PD-L1) treatment. The CDR3 protein is CASSFAELSYEQYF. Written as DNA, the CDR3 is TGTGCCAGCAGCTTCGCGGAGCTTTCCTACGAGCAGTACTTC.